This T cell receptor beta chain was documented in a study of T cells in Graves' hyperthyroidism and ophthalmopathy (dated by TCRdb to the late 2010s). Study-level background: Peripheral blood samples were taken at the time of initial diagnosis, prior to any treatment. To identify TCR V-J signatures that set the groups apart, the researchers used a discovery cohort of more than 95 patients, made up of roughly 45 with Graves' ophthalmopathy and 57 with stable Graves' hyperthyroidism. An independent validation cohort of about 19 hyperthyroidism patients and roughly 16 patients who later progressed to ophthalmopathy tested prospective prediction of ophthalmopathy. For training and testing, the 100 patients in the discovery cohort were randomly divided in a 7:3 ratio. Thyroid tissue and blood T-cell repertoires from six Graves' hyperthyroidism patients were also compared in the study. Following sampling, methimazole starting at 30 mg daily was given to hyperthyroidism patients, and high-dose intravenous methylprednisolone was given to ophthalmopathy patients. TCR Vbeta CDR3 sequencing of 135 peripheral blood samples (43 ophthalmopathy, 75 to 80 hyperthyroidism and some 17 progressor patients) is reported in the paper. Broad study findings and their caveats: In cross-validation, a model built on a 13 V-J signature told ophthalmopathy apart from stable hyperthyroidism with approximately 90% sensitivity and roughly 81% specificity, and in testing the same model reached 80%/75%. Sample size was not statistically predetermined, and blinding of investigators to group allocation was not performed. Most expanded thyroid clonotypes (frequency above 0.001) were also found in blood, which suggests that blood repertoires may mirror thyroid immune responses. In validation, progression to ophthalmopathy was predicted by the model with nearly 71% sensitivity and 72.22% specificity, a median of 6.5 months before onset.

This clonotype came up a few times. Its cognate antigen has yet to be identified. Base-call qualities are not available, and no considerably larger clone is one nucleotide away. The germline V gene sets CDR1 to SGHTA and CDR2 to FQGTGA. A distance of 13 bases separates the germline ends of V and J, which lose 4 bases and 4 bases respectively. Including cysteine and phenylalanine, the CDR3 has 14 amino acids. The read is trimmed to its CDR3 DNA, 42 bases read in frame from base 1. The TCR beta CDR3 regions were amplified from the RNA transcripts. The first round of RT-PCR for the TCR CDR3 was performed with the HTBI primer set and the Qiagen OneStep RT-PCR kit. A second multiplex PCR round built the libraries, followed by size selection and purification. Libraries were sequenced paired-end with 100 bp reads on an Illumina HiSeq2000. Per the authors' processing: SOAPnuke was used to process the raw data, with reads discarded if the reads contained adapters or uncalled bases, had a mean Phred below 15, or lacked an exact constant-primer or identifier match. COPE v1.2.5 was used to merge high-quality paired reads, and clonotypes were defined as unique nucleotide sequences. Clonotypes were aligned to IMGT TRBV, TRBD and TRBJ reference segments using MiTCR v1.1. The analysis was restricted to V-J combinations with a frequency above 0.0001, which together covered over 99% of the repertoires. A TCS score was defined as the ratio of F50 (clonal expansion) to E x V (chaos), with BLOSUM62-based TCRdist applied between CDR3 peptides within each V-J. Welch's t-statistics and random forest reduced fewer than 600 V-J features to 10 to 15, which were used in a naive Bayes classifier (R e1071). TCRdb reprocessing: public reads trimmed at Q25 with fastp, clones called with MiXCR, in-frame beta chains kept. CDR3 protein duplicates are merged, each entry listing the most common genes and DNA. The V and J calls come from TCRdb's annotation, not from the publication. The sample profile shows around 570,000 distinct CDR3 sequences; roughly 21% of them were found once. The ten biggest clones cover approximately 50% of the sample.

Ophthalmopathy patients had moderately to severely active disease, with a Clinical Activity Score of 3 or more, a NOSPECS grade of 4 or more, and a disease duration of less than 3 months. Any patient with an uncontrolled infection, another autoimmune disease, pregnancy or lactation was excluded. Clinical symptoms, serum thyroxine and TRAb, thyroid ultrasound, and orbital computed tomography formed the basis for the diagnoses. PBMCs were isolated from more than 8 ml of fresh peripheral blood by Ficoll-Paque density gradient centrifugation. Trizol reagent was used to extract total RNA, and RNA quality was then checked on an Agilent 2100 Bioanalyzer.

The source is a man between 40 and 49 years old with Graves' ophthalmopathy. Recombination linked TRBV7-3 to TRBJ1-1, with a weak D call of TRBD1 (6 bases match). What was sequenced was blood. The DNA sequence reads TGTGCCAGCAGCTGGGGGCCAGAGGGCACTGAAGCTTTCTTT. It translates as CASSWGPEGTEAFF.